These T cell receptor beta chains were read from a single sample in a study of T cell responses to AZD1222 COVID-19 vaccine. The protocol was immunoSEQ multiplex PCR, while the TCRdb copy is restricted to in-frame clones and leaves out a portion. Among some 92,000 clones listed, roughly 89% were seen once. Sequenced material: peripheral blood, taken on day 0 of MenACWY control vaccination. The receptor source for this set is an adult in good health. CDR3s include the opening cysteine and the closing phenylalanine or tryptophan. A D gene is named only where the DNA matches it firmly. Clone size, where shown, is once, few, many, or a class for clones that have expanded.

CDR3 DNA	CDR3 protein	V gene	D gene	clone size	J gene
TGTGCCAGCAGCCTAGGACGCTCCAGGGGTCCCGAGCAGTACTTC	CASSLGRSRGPEQYF	TRBV6-2/TRBV6-3	.	.	TRBJ2-7
TGTGCCAGTAGTACGGGACAGAACAATCAGCCCCAGCATTTT	CASSTGQNNQPQHF	TRBV19	TRBD1	.	TRBJ1-5
TGTGCCAGCAGGGACGGTTACAATGAGCAGTTCTTC	CASRDGYNEQFF	TRBV2	.	medium-sized	TRBJ2-1
TGTGCCAGCAGATTCACAGGGGGAGCTTTCTTT	CASRFTGGAFF	TRBV5-8	TRBD1	.	TRBJ1-1
TGTGCCAGCAGCTTACTGGACAGGGGTAACTATGGCTACACCTTC	CASSLLDRGNYGYTF	TRBV7-2	TRBD1	.	TRBJ1-2
TGTGCCAGCACCACTCACAGTGAAGCTTTCTTT	CASTTHSEAFF	TRBV28	.	.	TRBJ1-1
TGTGCCAGCAGCCACCGGGACAGCTACGAGCAGTACTTC	CASSHRDSYEQYF	TRBV7-2	TRBD1	.	TRBJ2-7
TGCGCCAGCAGCCAAGACTTCCGGGATCAACCCCACCGAGAAAAACTGTTTTTT	CASSQDFRDQPHREKLFF	TRBV4-1	.	few	TRBJ1-4
TGTGCCAGCAGAGAGGCGGACAGGATTCTGTTTTTT	CASREADRILFF	TRBV28	TRBD1	few	TRBJ1-4
TGTGCCAGTAGTTTTCGGACGGTAGGAAATAGCAATCAGCCCCAGCATTTT	CASSFRTVGNSNQPQHF	TRBV19	.	.	TRBJ1-5
TGCAGTGCCCGAGGGACCGGGGAGCTGTTTTTT	CSARGTGELFF	TRBV20-1	.	.	TRBJ2-2
TGTGCCAGCAAGACAGGGGACTATGGCTACACCTTC	CASKTGDYGYTF	TRBV25-1	TRBD1	.	TRBJ1-2